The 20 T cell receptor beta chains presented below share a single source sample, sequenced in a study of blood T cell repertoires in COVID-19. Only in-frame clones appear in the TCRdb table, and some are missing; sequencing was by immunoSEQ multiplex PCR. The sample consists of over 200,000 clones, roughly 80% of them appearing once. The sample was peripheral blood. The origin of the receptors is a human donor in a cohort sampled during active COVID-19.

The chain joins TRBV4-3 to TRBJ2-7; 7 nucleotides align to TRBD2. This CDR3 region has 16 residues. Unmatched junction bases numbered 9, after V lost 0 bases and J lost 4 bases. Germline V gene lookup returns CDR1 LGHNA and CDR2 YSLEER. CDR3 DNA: TGCGCCAGCAGCCAAGACCTGGCGGGAGTCGCATACGAGCAGTACTTC. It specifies CASSQDLAGVAYEQYF.

The DNA for the CDR3 is TGTGCCAGCAGTCAACCGACACGTACGGGAAGTCTAGCGAGTACCGGGGAGCTGTTTTTT. Translating gives CASSQPTRTGSLASTGELFF. The chain carries TRBV6-2 or TRBV6-3 and TRBJ2-2, with a tentative D call TRBD2 (6 bases). The V gene lost 5 bases and the J gene lost 5 bases, with 30 bases spanning the gap. The CDR3 has 20 amino acids. Germline V CDR1 and CDR2: MNHEY, SVGEGT.

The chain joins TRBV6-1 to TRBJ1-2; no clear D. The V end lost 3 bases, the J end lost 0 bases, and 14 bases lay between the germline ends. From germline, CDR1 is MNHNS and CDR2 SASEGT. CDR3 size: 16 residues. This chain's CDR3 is CASSDPSYSANYGYTF. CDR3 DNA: TGTGCCAGCAGTGATCCCTCATACAGTGCTAACTATGGCTACACCTTC.

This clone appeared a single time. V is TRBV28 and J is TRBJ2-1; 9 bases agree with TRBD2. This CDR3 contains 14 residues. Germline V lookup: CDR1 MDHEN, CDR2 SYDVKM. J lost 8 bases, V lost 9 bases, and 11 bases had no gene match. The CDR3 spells CASKGSGRRDEQFF. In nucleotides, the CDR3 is TGTGCCAGTAAGGGGAGCGGGAGGAGAGATGAGCAGTTCTTC.

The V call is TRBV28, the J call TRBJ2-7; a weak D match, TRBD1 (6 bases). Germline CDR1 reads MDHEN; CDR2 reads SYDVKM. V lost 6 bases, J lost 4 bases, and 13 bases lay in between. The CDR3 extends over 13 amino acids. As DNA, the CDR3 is TGTGCCAGCAGCAAGCTTCAGGGGTACGAGCAGTACTTC. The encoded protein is CASSKLQGYEQYF.

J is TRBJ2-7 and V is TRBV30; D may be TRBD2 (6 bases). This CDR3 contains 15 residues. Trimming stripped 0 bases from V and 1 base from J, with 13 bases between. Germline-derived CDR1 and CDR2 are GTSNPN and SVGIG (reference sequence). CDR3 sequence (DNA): TGTGCCTGGAGTGTATGGGAGGTCGGATCCTACGAGCAGTACTTC. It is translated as CAWSVWEVGSYEQYF.

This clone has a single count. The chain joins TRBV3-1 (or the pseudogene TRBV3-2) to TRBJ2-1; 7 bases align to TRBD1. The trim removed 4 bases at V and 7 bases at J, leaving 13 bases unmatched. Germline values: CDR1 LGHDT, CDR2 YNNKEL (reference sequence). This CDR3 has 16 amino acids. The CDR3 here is CASSPTRTGLRNEQFF. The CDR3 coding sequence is TGTGCCAGCAGCCCAACGAGGACAGGTCTTCGGAATGAGCAGTTCTTC.

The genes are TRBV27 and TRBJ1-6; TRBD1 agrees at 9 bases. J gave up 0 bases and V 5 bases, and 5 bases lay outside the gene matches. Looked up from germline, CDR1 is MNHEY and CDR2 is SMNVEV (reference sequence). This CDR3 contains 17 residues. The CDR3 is CASSDRGTRSYNSPLHF. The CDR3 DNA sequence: TGTGCCAGCAGTGACAGGGGGACTCGCTCCTATAATTCACCCCTCCACTTT.

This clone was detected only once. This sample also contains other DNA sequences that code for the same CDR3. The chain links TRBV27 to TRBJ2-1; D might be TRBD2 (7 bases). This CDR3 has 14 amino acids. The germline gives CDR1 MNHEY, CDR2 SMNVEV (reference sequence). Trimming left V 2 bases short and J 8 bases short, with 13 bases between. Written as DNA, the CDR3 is TGTGCCAGCAGTTTACGGTGGGGGGGCGATGAGCAGTTCTTC. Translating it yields CASSLRWGGDEQFF.

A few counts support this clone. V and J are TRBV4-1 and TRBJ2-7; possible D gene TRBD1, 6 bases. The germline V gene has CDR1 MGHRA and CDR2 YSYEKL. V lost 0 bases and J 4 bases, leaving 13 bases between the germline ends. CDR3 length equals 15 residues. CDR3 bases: TGCGCCAGCAGCCAAGACCCCAGGGGCGAATACGAGCAGTACTTC. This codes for CASSQDPRGEYEQYF.

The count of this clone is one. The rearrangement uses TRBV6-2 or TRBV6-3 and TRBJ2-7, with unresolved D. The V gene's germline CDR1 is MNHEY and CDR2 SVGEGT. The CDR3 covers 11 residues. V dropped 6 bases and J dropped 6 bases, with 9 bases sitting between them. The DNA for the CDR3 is TGTGCCAGCAGATACCCCAGCGAGCAGTACTTC. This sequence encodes CASRYPSEQYF.

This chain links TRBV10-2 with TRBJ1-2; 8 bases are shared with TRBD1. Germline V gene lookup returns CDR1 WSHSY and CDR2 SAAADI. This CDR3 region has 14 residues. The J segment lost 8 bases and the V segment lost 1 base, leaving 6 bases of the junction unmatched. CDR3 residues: CASSEFGQGRGYTF. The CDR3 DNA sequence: TGCGCCAGCAGTGAGTTTGGACAGGGTCGGGGCTACACCTTC.

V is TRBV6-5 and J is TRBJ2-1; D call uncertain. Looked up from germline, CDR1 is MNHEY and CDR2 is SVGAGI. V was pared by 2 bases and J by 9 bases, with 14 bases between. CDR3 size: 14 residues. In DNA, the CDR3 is TGTGCCAGCAGTTACCCAGGCTTAGGCTTTGAGCAGTTCTTC. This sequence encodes CASSYPGLGFEQFF.

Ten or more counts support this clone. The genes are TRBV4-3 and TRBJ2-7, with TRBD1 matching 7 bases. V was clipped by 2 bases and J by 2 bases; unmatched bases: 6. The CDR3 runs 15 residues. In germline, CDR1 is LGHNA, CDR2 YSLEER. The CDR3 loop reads CASSQSPQGAYEQYF. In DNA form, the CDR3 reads TGCGCCAGCAGCCAATCCCCTCAGGGGGCCTACGAGCAGTACTTC.

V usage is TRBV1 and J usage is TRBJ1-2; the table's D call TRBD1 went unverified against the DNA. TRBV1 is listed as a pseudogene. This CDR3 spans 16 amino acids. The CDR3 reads CTSTNGTGKTNYGYTF. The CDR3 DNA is TGCACCAGCACGAACGGGACAGGCAAAACTAACTATGGCTACACCTTC.

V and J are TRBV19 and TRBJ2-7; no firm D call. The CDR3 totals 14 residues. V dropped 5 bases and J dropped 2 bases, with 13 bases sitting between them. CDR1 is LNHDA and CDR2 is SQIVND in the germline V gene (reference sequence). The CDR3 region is CASSLQAGAYEQYF. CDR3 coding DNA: TGTGCCAGTAGTCTCCAGGCAGGCGCCTACGAGCAGTACTTC.

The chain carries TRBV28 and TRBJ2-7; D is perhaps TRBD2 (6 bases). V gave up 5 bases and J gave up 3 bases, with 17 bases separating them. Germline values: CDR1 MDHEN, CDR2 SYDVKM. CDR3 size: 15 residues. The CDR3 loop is CASSRPGRRDYEQYF. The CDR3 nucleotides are TGTGCCAGCAGTCGACCGGGACGGCGGGACTACGAGCAGTACTTC.

Written as DNA, the CDR3 is TGTGCCAGCAGCCCGGGACCGGGAGGCAATTCACCCCTCCACTTT. Amino acid sequence: CASSPGPGGNSPLHF. J is TRBJ1-6 and V is TRBV5-4, with D possibly being TRBD1 (5 bases). The V gene's germline CDR1 is SGHNT and CDR2 YYREEE (reference sequence). V was cut by 4 bases and J by 7 bases, with 15 bases left in between. CDR3 length equals 15 residues. Drawing the rest from reference TRBV5-4 and TRBJ1-6, the complete variable domain is ETGVTQSPTHLIKTRGQQVTLRCSSQSGHNTVSWYQQALGQGPQFIFQYYREEENGRGNFPPRFSGLQFPNYSSELNVNALELDDSALYLCASSPGPGGNSPLHFGNGTRLTVT.

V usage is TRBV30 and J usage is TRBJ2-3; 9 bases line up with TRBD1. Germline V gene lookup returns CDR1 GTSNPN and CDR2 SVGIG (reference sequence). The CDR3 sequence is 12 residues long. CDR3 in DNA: TGTGCTCAAGGGACAGGGAAAGATACGCAGTATTTT. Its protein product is CAQGTGKDTQYF.

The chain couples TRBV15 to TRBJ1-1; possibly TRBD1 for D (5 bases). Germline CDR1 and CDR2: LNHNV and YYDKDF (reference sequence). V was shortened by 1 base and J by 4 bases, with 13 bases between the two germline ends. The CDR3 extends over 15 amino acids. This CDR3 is CATSRGRDRGTEAFF. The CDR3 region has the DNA TGTGCCACCAGCAGAGGGAGGGACCGAGGCACTGAAGCTTTCTTT.